This TCR beta chain was captured in a study of cytomegalovirus exposure and HLA in healthy donors. Study findings and constraints: Later analysis indicated greater clonal expansion among HLA-associated TCR beta chains than among equally common other chains.

V was shortened by 2 bases and J by 0 bases, with 8 bases between the two germline ends. There are 15 residues in the CDR3. Germline V CDR1 and CDR2: MNHEY, SVGAGI. On this clone: Its target is unknown.

The study ran its PCR with 60 Vbeta and 13 Jbeta primers. Sequencing used immunoSEQ multiplex PCR; TCRdb keeps in-frame clones, though not all of them. Of about 120,000 clones in the sample, around 60% were seen once. The V gene is TRBV6-5, the J gene TRBJ2-1; D is undetermined. This TCR was recovered from a woman aged 40-49 years in good health and CMV-seropositive. Sample: PBMCs. The CDR3 DNA reads TGTGCCAGCAGTTACGGCTCCAGCTCCTACAATGAGCAGTTCTTC. Its translation is CASSYGSSSYNEQFF.